This entry describes one T cell receptor beta chain. V was cut by 3 bases and J by 7 bases, with 16 bases left in between. Germline CDR1 KGHSH, CDR2 LQKENI. The CDR3 length is 15 residues. Deep-level assay runs were performed. Sequenced by immunoSEQ multiplex PCR; TCRdb stores in-frame clones only, minus some. Here the sample spans about 2.4 million clones, 93% being singletons. These data come from a study of shared clonotypes between healthy human individuals. Naive CD4+ cells were CD45RA-selected; the remaining cells were memory. The V gene is TRBV18, the J gene TRBJ1-5; D not resolved. What was sequenced was naive CD4+ T cells from PBMCs. Documented subset: CD45RA+ positively selected. The sequence came from a young man in good health. Some clones in this sample may be carry-over from other donors' samples. CDR3 loop: CASSPQVPGGQPQHF. CDR3 coding DNA: TGTGCCAGCTCACCTCAGGTCCCAGGCGGGCAGCCCCAGCATTTT.